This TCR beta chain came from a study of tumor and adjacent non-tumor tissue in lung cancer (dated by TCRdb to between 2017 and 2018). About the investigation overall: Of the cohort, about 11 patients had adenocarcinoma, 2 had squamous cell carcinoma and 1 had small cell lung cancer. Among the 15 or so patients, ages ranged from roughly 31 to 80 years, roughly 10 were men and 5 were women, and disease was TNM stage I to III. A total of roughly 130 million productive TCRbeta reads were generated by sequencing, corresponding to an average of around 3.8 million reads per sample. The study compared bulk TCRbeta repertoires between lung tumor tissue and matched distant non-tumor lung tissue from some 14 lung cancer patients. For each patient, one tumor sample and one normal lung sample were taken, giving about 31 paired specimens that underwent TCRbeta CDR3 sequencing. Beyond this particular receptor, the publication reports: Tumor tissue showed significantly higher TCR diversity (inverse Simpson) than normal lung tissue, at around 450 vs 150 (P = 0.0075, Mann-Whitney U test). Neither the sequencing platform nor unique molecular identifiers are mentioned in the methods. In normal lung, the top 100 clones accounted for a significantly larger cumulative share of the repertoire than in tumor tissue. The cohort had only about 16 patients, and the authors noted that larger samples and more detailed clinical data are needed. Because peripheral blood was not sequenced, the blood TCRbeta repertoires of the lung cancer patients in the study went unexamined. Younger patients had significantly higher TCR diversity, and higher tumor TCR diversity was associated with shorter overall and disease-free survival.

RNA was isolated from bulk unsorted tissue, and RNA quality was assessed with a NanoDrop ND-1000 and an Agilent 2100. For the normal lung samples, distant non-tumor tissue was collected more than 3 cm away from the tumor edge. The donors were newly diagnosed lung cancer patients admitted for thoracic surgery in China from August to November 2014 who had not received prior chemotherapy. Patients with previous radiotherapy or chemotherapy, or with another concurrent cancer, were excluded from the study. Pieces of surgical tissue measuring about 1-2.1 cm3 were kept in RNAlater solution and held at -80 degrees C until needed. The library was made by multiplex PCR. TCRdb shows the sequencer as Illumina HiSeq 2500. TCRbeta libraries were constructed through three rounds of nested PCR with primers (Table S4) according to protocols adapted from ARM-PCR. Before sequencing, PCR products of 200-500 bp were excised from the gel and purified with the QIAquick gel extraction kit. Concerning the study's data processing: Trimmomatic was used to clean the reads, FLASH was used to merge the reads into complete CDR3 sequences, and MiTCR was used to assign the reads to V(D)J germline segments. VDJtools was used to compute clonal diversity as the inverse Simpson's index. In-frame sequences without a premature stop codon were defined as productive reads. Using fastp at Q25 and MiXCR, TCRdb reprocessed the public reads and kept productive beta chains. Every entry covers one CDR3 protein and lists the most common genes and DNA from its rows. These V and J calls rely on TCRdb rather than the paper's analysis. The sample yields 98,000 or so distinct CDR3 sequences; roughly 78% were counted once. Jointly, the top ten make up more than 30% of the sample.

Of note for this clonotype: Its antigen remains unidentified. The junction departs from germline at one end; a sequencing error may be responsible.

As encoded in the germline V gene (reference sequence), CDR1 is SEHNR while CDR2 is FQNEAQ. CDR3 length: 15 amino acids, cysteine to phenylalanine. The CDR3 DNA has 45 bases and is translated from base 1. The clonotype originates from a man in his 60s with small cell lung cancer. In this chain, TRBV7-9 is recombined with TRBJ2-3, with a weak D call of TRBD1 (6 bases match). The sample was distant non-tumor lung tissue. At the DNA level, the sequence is TGTGCCAGCAGCTTAGAAGGGGGATATAGAGATGCGCAGTATTTT. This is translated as CASSLEGGYRDAQYF.